This T cell receptor beta chain was profiled in a study of cytomegalovirus exposure and HLA in healthy donors. Study observations and caveats: Productive status was seen about 87% or about 30% of the time for most TCR beta V segments in an earlier analysis. The study flagged some 170 TCR beta chains as cytomegalovirus-associated.

The CDR3 contains 17 residues. Germline trimming cut 2 bases from V and 0 bases from J; bases unmatched to any gene: 6. Germline V gene sequence: CDR1 SGHAT, CDR2 FQNNGV. Primers: 60 Vbeta forward and 13 Jbeta reverse. Assay used: immunoSEQ multiplex PCR; TCRdb lists only in-frame clones, some missing. The table shows 130,000 to 150,000 clones, with roughly 76% occurring only once. Notes on this clone: The target antigen is unknown.

The source is a human donor in good health. Sequenced input: PBMCs. The chain couples TRBV11-2 to TRBJ1-3; 8 bases match TRBD1. The CDR3 DNA follows: TGTGCCAGCAGCTTAACAGGGGGTTCCCACTCTGGAAACACCATATATTTT. This encodes CASSLTGGSHSGNTIYF.